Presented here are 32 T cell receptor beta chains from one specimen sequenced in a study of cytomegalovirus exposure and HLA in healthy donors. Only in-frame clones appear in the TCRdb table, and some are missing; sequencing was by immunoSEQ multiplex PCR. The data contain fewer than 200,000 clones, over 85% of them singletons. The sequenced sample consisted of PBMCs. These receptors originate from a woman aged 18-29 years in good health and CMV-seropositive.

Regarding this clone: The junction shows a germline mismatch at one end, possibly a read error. CDR3 region: CASSLESGGYNEQFF. CDR3 coding DNA: TGTGCTAGCAGCTTAGAATCGGGGGGCTACAATGAGCAGTTCTTC. The rearrangement uses TRBV7-7 and TRBJ2-1; TRBD2 matches at 7 bases. The CDR3 is 15 residues long. Per germline, CDR1 SSHAT and CDR2 FNYEAQ (reference sequence).

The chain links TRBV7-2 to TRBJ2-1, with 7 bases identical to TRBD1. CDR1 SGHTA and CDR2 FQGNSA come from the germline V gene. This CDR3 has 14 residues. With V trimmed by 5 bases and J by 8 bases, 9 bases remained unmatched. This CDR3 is CASSRGQASDEQFF. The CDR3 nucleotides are TGTGCCAGCAGCAGAGGACAGGCGAGCGATGAGCAGTTCTTC.

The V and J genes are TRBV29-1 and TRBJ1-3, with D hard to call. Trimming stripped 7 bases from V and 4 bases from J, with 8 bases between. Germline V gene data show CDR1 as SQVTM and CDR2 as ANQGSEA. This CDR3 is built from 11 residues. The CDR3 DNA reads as TGCAGCGGCGAGTGGGGAAACACCATATATTTT. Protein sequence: CSGEWGNTIYF.

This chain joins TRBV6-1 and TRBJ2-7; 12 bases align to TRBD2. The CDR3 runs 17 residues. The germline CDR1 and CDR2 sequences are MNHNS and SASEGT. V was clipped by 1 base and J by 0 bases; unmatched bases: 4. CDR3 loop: CASSEEETSGGSYEQYF. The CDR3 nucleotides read TGTGCCAGCAGTGAAGAGGAGACTAGCGGGGGCTCCTACGAGCAGTACTTC.

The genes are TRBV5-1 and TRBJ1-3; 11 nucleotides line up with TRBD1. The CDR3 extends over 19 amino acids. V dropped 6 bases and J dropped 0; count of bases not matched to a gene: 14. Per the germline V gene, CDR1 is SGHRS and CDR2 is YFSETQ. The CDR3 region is CASTESGTGGASSGNTIYF. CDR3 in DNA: TGCGCCAGCACAGAATCCGGGACAGGGGGAGCAAGCTCTGGAAACACCATATATTTT.

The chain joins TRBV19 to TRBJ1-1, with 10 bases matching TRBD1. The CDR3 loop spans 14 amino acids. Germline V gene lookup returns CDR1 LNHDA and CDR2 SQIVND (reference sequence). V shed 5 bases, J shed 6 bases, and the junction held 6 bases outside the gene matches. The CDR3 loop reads CASSLTGTGAEAFF. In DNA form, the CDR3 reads TGTGCCAGTAGTTTAACCGGGACAGGGGCTGAAGCTTTCTTT.

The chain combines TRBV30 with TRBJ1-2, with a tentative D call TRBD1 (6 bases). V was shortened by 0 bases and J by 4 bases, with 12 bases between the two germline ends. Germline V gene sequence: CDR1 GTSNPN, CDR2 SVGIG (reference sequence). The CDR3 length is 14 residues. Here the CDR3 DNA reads TGTGCCTGGAGTGTACCGGGGGGGGCCTATGGCTACACCTTC. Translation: CAWSVPGGAYGYTF.

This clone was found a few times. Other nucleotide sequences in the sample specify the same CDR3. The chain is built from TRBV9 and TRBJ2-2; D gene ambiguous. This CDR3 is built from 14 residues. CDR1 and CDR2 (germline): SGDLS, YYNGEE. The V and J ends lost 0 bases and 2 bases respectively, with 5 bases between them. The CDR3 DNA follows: TGTGCCAGCAGCGTAGTTCAAAACACCGGGGAGCTGTTTTTT. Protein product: CASSVVQNTGELFF.

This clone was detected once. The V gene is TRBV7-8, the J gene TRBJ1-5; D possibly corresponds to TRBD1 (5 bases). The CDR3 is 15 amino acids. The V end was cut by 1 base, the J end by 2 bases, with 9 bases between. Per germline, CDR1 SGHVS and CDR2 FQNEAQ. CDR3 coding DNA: TGTGCCAGCAGCTTAGGGGGCAGAGGCAATCAGCCCCAGCATTTT. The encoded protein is CASSLGGRGNQPQHF.

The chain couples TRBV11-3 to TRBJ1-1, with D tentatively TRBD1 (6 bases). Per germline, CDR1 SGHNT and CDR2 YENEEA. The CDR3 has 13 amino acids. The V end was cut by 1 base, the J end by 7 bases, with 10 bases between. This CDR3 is CASSLGVRGEAFF. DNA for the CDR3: TGTGCCAGCAGCTTAGGCGTCAGGGGTGAAGCTTTCTTT.

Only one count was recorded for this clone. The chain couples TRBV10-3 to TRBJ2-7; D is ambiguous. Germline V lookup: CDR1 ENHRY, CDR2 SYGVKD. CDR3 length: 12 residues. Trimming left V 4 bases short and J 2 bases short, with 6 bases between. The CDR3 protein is CAISVTPYEQYF. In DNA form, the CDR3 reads TGTGCCATCAGTGTAACACCCTACGAGCAGTACTTC.

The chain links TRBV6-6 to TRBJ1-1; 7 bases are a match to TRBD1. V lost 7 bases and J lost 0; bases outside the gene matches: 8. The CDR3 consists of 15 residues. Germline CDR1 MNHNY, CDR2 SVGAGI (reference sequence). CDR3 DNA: TGTGCCAGCAATCCCGGGACAGCGATGAACACTGAAGCTTTCTTT. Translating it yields CASNPGTAMNTEAFF.

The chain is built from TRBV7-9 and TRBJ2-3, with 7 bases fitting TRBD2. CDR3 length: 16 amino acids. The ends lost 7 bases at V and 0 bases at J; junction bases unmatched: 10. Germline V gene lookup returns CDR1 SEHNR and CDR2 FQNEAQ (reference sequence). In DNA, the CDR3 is TGTGCCAGCACCGACGGGTGGGGGGGAAGCACAGATACGCAGTATTTT. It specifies CASTDGWGGSTDTQYF. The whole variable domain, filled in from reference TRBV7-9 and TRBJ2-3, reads DTGVSQNPRHKITKRGQNVTFRCDPISEHNRLYWYRQTLGQGPEFLTYFQNEAQLEKSRLLSDRFSAERPKGSFSTLEIQRTEQGDSAMYLCASTDGWGGSTDTQYFGPGTRLTVL.

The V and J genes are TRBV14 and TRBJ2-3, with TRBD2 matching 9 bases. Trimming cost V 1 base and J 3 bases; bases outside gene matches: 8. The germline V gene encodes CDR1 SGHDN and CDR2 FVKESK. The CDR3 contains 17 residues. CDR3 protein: CASSQVREREETDTQYF. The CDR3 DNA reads TGTGCCAGCAGCCAAGTCAGAGAGCGGGAGGAAACAGATACGCAGTATTTT.

The CDR3 region has the DNA TGTGCCAGCAGCTTAGGGGACACGTATCAGCCCCAGCATTTT. It yields the protein CASSLGDTYQPQHF. V gene TRBV7-2 combines with J gene TRBJ1-5; D perhaps matches TRBD1 (6 bases). CDR3 length: 14 residues. Looked up from germline, CDR1 is SGHTA and CDR2 is FQGNSA. Trimming cost V 1 base and J 5 bases, with 9 bases left between them.

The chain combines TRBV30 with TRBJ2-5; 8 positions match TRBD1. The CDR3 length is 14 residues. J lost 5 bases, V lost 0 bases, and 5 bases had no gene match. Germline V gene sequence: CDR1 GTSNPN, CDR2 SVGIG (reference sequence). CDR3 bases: TGTGCCTGGAGTGTAGACAGGGGTTTGGAGACCCAGTACTTC. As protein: CAWSVDRGLETQYF.

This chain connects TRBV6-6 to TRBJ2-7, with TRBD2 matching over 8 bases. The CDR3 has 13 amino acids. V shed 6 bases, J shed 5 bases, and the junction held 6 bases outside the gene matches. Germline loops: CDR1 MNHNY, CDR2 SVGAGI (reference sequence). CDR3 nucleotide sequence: TGTGCCAGCAGAGTAGCGGGACGTCACGAGCAGTACTTC. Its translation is CASRVAGRHEQYF.

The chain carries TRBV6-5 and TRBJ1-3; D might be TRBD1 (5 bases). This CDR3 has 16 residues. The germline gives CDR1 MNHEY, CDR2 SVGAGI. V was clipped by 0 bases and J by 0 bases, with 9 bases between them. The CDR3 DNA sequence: TGTGCCAGCAGTTACTCCCCAGGGCACTCTGGAAACACCATATATTTT. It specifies CASSYSPGHSGNTIYF.

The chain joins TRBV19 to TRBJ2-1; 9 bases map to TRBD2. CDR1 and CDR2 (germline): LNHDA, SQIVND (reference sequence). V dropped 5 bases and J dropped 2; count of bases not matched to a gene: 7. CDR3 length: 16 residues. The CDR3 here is CASSVPLAGPYNEQFF. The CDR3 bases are TGTGCCAGTAGTGTACCGCTAGCGGGACCCTACAATGAGCAGTTCTTC.

CDR3 sequence (DNA): TGTGCCAGCAGTTACGTCGCCCAGGGGACCATATATTTT. It yields the protein CASSYVAQGTIYF. The chain links TRBV6-5 to TRBJ1-3; the D gene is possibly TRBD1 (6 bases). The CDR3 loop spans 13 amino acids. V dropped 2 bases and J dropped 10 bases, with 12 bases sitting between them. Germline CDR1 is MNHEY and CDR2 is SVGAGI.

The CDR3 here is CASSSDRGIEQFF. The CDR3, as DNA: TGTGCCAGCAGTTCTGACAGGGGTATTGAGCAGTTCTTC. The chain couples TRBV6-5 to TRBJ2-1; 8 positions agree with TRBD1. This CDR3 has 13 residues. V lost 4 bases to trimming and J lost 9 bases; unmatched junction nucleotides: 5. Per germline, CDR1 MNHEY and CDR2 SVGAGI.

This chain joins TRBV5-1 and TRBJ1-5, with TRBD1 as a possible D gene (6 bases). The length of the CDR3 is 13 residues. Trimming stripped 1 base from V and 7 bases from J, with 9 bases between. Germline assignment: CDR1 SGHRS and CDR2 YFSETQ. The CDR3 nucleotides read TGCGCCAGCAGCTTGCAGGGGCAACAGCCCCAGCATTTT. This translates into CASSLQGQQPQHF.

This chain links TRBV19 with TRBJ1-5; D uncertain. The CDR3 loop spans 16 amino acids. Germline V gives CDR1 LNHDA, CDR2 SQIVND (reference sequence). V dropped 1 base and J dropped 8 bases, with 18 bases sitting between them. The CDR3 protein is CASSIVGSGTREPQHF. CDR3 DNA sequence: TGTGCCAGTAGTATAGTAGGCAGTGGAACGAGGGAGCCCCAGCATTTT.

Here the CDR3 DNA reads TGTGCCAGCAGCTGGGGTTATGGAGGACGGGGCACAGATACGCAGTATTTT. Protein product: CASSWGYGGRGTDTQYF. The chain joins TRBV5-4 to TRBJ2-3, with D possibly matching TRBD2 (5 bases). Trimming cost V 3 bases and J 1 base, with 18 bases left between them. This CDR3 has 17 amino acids. Germline lookup yields CDR1 SGHNT and CDR2 YYREEE (reference sequence).

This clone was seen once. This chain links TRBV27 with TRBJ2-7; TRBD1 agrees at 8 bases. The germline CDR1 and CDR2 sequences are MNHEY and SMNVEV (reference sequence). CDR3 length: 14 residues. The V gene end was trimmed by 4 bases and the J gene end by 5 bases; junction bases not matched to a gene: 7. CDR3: CASSSTGGQDEQYF. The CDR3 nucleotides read TGTGCCAGCAGTTCAACAGGGGGGCAGGACGAGCAGTACTTC.

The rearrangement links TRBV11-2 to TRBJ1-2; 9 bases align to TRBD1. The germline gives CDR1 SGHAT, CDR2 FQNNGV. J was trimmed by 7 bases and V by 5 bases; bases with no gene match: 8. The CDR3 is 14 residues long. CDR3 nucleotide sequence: TGTGCCAGCAGCACCCAACAGGGGGCGGCTGGCTACACCTTC. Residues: CASSTQQGAAGYTF.

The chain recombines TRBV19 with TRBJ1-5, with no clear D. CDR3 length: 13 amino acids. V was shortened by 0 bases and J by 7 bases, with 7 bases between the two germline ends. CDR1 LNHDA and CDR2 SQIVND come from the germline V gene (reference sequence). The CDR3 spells CASSIERGQPQHF. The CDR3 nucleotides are TGTGCCAGTAGTATAGAGCGGGGACAGCCCCAGCATTTT.

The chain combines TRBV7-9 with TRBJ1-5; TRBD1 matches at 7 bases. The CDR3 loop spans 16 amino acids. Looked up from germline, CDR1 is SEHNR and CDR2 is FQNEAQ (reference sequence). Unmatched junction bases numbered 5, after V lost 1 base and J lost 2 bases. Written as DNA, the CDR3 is TGTGCCAGCAGCTTAGAGGGGGCTCGCGGCAATCAGCCCCAGCATTTT. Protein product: CASSLEGARGNQPQHF. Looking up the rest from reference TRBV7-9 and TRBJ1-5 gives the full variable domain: DTGVSQNPRHKITKRGQNVTFRCDPISEHNRLYWYRQTLGQGPEFLTYFQNEAQLEKSRLLSDRFSAERPKGSFSTLEIQRTEQGDSAMYLCASSLEGARGNQPQHFGDGTRLSIL.

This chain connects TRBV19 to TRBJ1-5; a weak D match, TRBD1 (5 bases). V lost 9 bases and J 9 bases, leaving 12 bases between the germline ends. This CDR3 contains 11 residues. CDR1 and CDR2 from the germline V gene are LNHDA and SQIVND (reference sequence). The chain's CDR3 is CARPQGAPQHF. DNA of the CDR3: TGTGCCAGACCCCAGGGCGCGCCCCAGCATTTT. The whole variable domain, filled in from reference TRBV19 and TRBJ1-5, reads DGGITQSPKYLFRKEGQNVTLSCEQNLNHDAMYWYRQDPGQGLRLIYYSQIVNDFQKGDIAEGYSVSREKKESFPLTVTSAQKNPTAFYLCARPQGAPQHFGDGTRLSIL.

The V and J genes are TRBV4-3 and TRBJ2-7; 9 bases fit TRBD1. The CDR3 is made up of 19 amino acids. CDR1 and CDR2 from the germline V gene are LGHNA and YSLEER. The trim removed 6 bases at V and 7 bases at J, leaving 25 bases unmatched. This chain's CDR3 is CASSLLPGQGGVSYVEQYF. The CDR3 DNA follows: TGCGCCAGCAGTCTACTGCCGGGACAGGGAGGAGTATCCTACGTGGAGCAGTACTTC.

In DNA form, the CDR3 reads TGTGCCAGTACCGAGAGCCCCGCACCAGATACGCAGTATTTT. Encoded protein: CASTESPAPDTQYF. This chain uses TRBV19 with TRBJ2-3, with no clear D. Deletions cut 7 bases from V and 4 bases from J, with 15 bases between. Germline CDR1 LNHDA, CDR2 SQIVND (reference sequence). This CDR3 region has 14 residues. Complete variable domain (other parts from reference TRBV19 and TRBJ2-3): DGGITQSPKYLFRKEGQNVTLSCEQNLNHDAMYWYRQDPGQGLRLIYYSQIVNDFQKGDIAEGYSVSREKKESFPLTVTSAQKNPTAFYLCASTESPAPDTQYFGPGTRLTVL.

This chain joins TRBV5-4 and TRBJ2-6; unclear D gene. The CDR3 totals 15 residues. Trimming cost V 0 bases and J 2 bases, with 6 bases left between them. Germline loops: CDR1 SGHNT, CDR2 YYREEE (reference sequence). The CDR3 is CASSLVRAGANVLTF. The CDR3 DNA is TGTGCCAGCAGCTTGGTTCGGGCTGGGGCCAACGTCCTGACTTTC.